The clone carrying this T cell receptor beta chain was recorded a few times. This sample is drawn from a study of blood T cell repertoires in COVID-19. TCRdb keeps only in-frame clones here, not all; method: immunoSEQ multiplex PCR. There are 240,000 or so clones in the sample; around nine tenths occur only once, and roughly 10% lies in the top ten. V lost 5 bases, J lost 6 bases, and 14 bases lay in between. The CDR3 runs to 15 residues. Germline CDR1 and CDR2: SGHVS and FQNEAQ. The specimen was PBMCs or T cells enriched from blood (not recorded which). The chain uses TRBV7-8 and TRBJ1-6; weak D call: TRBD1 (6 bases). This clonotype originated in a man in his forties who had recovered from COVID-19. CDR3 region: CASSLRGDSNSPLHF. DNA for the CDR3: TGTGCCAGCAGCCTCAGGGGTGATTCTAATTCACCCCTCCACTTT.